This record concerns one T cell receptor (beta chain) sequence. The antigen is not known. Each sample yielded at least 7 million isolated PBMCs. The V and J ends lost 2 bases and 3 bases respectively, with 6 bases between them. The CDR3 spans 13 residues. Per germline, CDR1 LGHDT and CDR2 YNNKEL (reference sequence). The data belong to a study of blood T cells in healthy people across ages. Primed by a sample-barcoded 5' primer and a J-beta primer mix, a second PCR proceeded for about 7 to 11 cycles. TCRdb recomputed calls from the 5' RACE reads with MiXCR, one row per CDR3 protein. Of 700,000 to 850,000 distinct CDR3 sequences listed, 35% to 40% were seen once; the top ten hold approximately 12%. Points from the study as a whole: Older individuals had lower TCR beta diversity per million T cells (the decline was roughly linear). PBMCs were not sorted, which prevented a conclusive comparison of naive versus antigen-experienced cells. Higher diversity, along with more naive CD4+ cells, distinguished long-lived donors from aged donors.

This chain links TRBV3-1 with TRBJ2-3; no clear D gene. The sequence was obtained from a man between 18 and 35 years old in good health. Sequencing was performed on blood. This CDR3 reads CASSQILTDTQYF. The CDR3 bases are TGTGCCAGCAGCCAAATTCTTACAGATACGCAGTATTTT.